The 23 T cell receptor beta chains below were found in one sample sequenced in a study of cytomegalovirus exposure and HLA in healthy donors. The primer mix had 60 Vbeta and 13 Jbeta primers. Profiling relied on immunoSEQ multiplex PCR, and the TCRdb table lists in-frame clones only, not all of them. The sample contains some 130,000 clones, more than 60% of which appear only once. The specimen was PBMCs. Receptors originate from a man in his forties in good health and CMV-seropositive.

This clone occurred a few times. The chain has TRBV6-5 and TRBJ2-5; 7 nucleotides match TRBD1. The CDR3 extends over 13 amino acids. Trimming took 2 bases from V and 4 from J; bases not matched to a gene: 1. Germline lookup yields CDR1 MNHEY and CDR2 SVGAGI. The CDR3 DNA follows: TGTGCCAGCAGTTACAGGGGGCGAGAGACCCAGTACTTC. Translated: CASSYRGRETQYF.

Here the CDR3 reads CAINLAGGGDTQYF. Here the CDR3 DNA reads TGTGCCATTAACTTAGCGGGAGGGGGAGATACGCAGTATTTT. The genes are TRBV10-3 and TRBJ2-3; 11 nucleotides match TRBD2. V lost 9 bases to trimming and J lost 5 bases; unmatched junction nucleotides: 7. This CDR3 has 14 residues. CDR1 and CDR2 (germline): ENHRY, SYGVKD.

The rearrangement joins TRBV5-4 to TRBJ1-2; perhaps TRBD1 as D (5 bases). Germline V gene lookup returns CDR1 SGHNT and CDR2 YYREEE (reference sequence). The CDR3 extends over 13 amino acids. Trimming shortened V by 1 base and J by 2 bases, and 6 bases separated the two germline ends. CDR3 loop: CASSLRQNYGYTF. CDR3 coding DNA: TGTGCCAGCAGCTTGAGACAGAACTATGGCTACACCTTC.

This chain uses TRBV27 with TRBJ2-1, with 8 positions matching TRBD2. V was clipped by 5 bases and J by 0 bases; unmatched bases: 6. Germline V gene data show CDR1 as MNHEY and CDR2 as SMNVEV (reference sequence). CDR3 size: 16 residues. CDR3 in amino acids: CASSPSGGSSYNEQFF. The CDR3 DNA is TGTGCCAGCAGTCCCTCGGGGGGGAGCTCCTACAATGAGCAGTTCTTC.

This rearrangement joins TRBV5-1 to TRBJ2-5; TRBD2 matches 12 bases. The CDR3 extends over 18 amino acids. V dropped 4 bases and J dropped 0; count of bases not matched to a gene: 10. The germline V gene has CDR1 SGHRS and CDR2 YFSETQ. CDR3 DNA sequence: TGCGCCAGCAGCATTCTTTCTACTAGCGGGGGGAACCAAGAGACCCAGTACTTC. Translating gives CASSILSTSGGNQETQYF.

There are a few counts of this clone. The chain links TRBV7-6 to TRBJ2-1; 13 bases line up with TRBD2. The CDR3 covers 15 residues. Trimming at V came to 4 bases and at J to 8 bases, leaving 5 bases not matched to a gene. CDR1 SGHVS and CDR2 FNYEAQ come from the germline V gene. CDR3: CASSSLAGGLDEQFF. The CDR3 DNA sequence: TGTGCCAGCAGCTCACTAGCGGGAGGGCTGGATGAGCAGTTCTTC.

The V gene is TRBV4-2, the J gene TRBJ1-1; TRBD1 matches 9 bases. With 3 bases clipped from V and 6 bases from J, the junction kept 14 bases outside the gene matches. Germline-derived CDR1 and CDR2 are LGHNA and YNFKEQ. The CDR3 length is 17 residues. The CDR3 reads CASSQEGTTGGGSEAFF. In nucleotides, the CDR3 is TGTGCCAGCAGCCAGGAGGGGACGACAGGGGGGGGCTCTGAAGCTTTCTTT.

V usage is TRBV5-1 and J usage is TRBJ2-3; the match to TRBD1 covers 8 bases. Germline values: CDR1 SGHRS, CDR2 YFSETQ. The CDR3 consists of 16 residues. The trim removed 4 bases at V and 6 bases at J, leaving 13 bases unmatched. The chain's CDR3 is CASSQGQGVLVDTQYF. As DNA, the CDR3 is TGCGCCAGCAGCCAAGGACAGGGCGTTTTAGTGGATACGCAGTATTTT.

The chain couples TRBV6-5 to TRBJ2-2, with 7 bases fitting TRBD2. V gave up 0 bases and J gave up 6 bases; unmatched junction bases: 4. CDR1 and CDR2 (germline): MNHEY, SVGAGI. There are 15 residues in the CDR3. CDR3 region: CASSYSGGYAGELFF. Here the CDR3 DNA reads TGTGCCAGCAGTTACTCGGGAGGGTATGCCGGGGAGCTGTTTTTT.

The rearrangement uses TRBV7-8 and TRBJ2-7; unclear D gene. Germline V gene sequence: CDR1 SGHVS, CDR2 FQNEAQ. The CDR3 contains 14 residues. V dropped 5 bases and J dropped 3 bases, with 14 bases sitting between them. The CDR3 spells CASSAVEHSYEQYF. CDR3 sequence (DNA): TGTGCCAGCAGCGCAGTAGAACACAGCTACGAGCAGTACTTC.

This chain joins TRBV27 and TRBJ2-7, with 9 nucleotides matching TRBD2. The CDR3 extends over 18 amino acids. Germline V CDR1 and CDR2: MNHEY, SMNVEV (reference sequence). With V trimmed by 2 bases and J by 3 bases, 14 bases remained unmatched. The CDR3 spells CASSLTPPHGGRVYEQYF. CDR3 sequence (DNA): TGTGCCAGCAGTTTAACACCTCCCCACGGCGGGAGGGTCTACGAGCAGTACTTC.

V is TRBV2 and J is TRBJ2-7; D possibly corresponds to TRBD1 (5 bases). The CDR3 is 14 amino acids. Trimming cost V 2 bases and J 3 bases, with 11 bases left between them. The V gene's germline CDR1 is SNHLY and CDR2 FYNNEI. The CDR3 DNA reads TGTGCCAGCAGTGAAAGGGGAAGGGTCTACGAGCAGTACTTC. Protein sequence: CASSERGRVYEQYF.

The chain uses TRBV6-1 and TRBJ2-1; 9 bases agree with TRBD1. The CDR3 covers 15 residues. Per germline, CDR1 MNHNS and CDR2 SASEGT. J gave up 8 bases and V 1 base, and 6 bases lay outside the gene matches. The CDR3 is CASSEGGQGGDEQFF. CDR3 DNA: TGTGCCAGCAGTGAAGGGGGACAGGGAGGGGATGAGCAGTTCTTC.

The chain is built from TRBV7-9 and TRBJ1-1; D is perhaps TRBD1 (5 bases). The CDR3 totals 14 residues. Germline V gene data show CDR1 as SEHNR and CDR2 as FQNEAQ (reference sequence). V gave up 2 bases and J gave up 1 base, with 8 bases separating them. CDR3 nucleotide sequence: TGTGCCAGCAGCTTAAACAGGAGGAACACTGAAGCTTTCTTT. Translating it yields CASSLNRRNTEAFF.

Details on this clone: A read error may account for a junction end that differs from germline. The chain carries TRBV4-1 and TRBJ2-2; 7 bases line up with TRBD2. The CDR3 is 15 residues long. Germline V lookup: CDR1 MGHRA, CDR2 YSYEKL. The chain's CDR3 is CAGSRWGGRAGELFF. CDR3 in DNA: TGCGCCGGCAGCAGGTGGGGGGGGAGGGCCGGGGAGCTGTTTTTT.

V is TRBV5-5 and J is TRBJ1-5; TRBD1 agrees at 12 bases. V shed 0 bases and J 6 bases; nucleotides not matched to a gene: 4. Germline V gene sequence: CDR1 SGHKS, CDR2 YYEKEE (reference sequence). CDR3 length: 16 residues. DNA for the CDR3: TGTGCCAGCAGCTTGGGGGTGGGACAGGGGGCTCAGCCCCAGCATTTT. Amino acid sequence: CASSLGVGQGAQPQHF.

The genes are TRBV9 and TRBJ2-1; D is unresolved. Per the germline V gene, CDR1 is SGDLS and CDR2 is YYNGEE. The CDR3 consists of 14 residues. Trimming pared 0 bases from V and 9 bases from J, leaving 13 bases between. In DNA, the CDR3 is TGTGCCAGCAGCGTAGGAGTTATTGAGCTTGAGCAGTTCTTC. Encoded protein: CASSVGVIELEQFF.

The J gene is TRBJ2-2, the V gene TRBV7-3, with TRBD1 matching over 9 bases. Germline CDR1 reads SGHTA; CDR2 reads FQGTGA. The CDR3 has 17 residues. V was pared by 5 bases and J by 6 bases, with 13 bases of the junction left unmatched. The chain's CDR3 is CASSPHQTGGGSGELFF. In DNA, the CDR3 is TGTGCCAGCAGCCCACATCAGACAGGGGGTGGGTCCGGGGAGCTGTTTTTT. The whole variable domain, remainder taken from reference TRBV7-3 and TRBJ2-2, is GAGVSQTPSNKVTEKGKYVELRCDPISGHTALYWYRQSLGQGPEFLIYFQGTGAADDSGLPNDRFFAVRPEGSVSTLKIQRTERGDSAVYLCASSPHQTGGGSGELFFGEGSRLTVL.

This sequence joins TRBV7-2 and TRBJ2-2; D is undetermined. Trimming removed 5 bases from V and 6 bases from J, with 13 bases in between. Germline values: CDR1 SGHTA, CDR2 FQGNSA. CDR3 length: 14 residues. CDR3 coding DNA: TGTGCCAGCAGCCGGTTGTATGGTGCCGGGGAGCTGTTTTTT. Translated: CASSRLYGAGELFF.

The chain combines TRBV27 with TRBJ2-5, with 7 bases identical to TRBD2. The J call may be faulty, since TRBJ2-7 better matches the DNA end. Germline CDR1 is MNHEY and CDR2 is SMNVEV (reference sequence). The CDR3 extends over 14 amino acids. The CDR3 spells CASSPQAGDYEQYF. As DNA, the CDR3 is TGTGCCAGCAGTCCCCAGGCGGGGGACTACGAGCAGTACTTC.

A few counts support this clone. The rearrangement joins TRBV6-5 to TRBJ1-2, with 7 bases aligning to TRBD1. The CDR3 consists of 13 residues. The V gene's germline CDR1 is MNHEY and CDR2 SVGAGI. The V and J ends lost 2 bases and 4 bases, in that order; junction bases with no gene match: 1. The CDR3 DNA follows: TGTGCCAGCAGTTACAGGGGGCCCTATGGCTACACCTTC. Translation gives CASSYRGPYGYTF.

In DNA, the CDR3 is TGTGCCAGCAGCCTAACTAGCGGGAGGGCCGGAGAGCAGTTCTTC. The encoded protein is CASSLTSGRAGEQFF. This sequence joins TRBV11-2 and TRBJ2-1; 13 bases line up with TRBD2. The CDR3 has 15 amino acids. Looked up from germline, CDR1 is SGHAT and CDR2 is FQNNGV. After removal of 5 bases from V and 10 bases from J, the junction contained 8 bases not matched to a gene.

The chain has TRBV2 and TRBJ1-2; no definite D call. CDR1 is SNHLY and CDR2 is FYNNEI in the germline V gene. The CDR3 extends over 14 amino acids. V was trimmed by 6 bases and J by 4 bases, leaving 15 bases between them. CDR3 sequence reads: CASRVLRGFYGYTF. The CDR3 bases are TGTGCCAGCAGGGTGTTGCGGGGATTCTATGGCTACACCTTC.